The clone carrying this T cell receptor (beta chain) was detected a few times. J was trimmed by 0 bases and V by 0 bases; bases with no gene match: 1. This CDR3 is built from 16 residues. CDR1 is LGHNA and CDR2 is YNFKEQ in the germline V gene. Barcoded TCR alpha and TCR beta cDNA libraries with UMIs came from 5'RACE using constant-segment primers. One entry per CDR3 protein, called by TCRdb with MiXCR from the 5' RACE reads. Of a few hundred thousand distinct CDR3 sequences in the sample, 15% to 20% are singletons; the top ten hold approximately 23%. This entry comes from a study of T-cell memory formation after mild COVID-19.

The source is a man between 18 and 35 years old who had mild COVID-19 (a few samples of this study predate the infection). Cell type and time point are not known. V gene TRBV4-2 combines with J gene TRBJ2-1; 8 bases align to TRBD2. Material for sequencing was PBMCs or a T cell subset sorted from them (not recorded which). CDR3 region: CASSQDRGGSYNEQFF. The CDR3 coding sequence is TGTGCCAGCAGCCAAGATCGGGGGGGCTCCTACAATGAGCAGTTCTTC.